Listed below are T cell receptor beta chains from one sample, sequenced in a study of identifying expanded T cells in peripheral blood. The protocol was immunoSEQ multiplex PCR, while the TCRdb copy is restricted to in-frame clones and leaves out a portion. The sample lists around 60,000 clones, around 86% occurring once. The sequenced sample consisted of blood. The receptors were gathered from a person aged 18 to 70 in good health. CDR3s include the opening cysteine and the closing phenylalanine or tryptophan. D genes are given only for firm matches. Only some rows state a clone size, as once, few, many or a class for expanded clones.

d_call j_call v_call clone_size cdr3_aa cdr3_nt
- TRBJ1-5 TRBV5-1 - CASSGGFGQPQHF TGCGCCAGCAGCGGGGGGTTTGGGCAGCCCCAGCATTTT
- TRBJ1-2 TRBV2 - CASIGGRSPFLNYGYTF TGTGCCAGCATCGGGGGGCGCAGTCCTTTTCTTAACTATGGCTACACCTTC
- TRBJ2-3 TRBV5-4 - CASSKEVTDTQYF TGTGCCAGCAGCAAGGAGGTCACAGATACGCAGTATTTT
- TRBJ2-7 TRBV11-3 - CASSFLNRWSEAYEQYF TGTGCCAGCAGCTTCCTTAACAGATGGTCCGAAGCCTACGAGCAGTACTTC
- TRBJ1-1 TRBV5-1 - CASSPRGGQGRTEAFF TGCGCCAGCAGCCCCAGAGGCGGGCAGGGCCGGACTGAAGCTTTCTTT
TRBD1 TRBJ1-1 TRBV6-6 - CASSLSQGERAEAFF TGTGCCAGCAGCCTATCTCAGGGGGAGAGGGCTGAAGCTTTCTTT
TRBD1 TRBJ2-1 TRBV10-3 once CAIKRGPAYNEQFF TGTGCCATCAAGAGGGGGCCGGCCTACAATGAGCAGTTCTTC
TRBD2 TRBJ2-3 TRBV2 - CASKGTSGRADTQYF TGTGCCAGCAAAGGGACTAGCGGGAGGGCAGATACGCAGTATTTT
TRBD1 TRBJ1-1 TRBV15 few CATSRGTGALNTEAFF TGTGCCACCAGCAGGGGGACAGGGGCGCTGAACACTGAAGCTTTCTTT
TRBD1 TRBJ2-7 TRBV6-1 - CASSSTGGPYEQYF TGTGCCAGCAGTTCAACAGGGGGACCCTACGAGCAGTACTTC
- TRBJ1-3 TRBV14 many CASSRDYTGNTIYF TGTGCCAGCAGCCGAGACTACACTGGAAACACCATATATTTT
TRBD2 TRBJ2-1 TRBV18 - CASSLSGGARDEQFF TGTGCCAGCTCTCTCAGCGGGGGGGCCAGGGATGAGCAGTTCTTC
TRBD1 TRBJ1-5 TRBV19 few CASRRTGGASQPQHF TGTGCCAGTAGGAGGACAGGGGGCGCGAGTCAGCCCCAGCATTTT
- TRBJ1-2 TRBV5-8 - CASSDSGTANYGYTF TGTGCCAGCAGCGACTCCGGGACGGCTAACTATGGCTACACCTTC
TRBD1 TRBJ2-1 TRBV13 once CASSLRGNEQFF TGTGCCAGCAGTCTCAGGGGGAATGAGCAGTTCTTC
- TRBJ1-2 TRBV2 few CASSVRAPYGYTF TGTGCCAGCAGTGTCAGAGCCCCGTATGGCTACACCTTC
TRBD2 TRBJ2-3 TRBV11-2 once CASSLRAGGRTDTQYF TGTGCCAGCAGCCTCCGGGCGGGAGGGCGCACAGATACGCAGTATTTT
TRBD2 TRBJ2-1 TRBV7-7 - CASSPASGSLGNEQFF TGTGCCAGCAGCCCAGCTAGCGGGAGTTTGGGGAATGAGCAGTTCTTC
- TRBJ1-2 TRBV19 - CASSFTMGGYTF TGTGCCAGTAGTTTCACGATGGGGGGCTACACCTTC
TRBD1 TRBJ2-2 TRBV6-6 - CASRIGQGAGGELFF TGTGCCAGCAGAATAGGACAGGGGGCTGGGGGGGAGCTGTTTTTT
- TRBJ2-7 TRBV7-8 - CASSLAAHYEQYF TGTGCCAGCAGCTTAGCAGCCCACTACGAGCAGTACTTC
TRBD1 TRBJ2-7 TRBV7-2 - CASSQGTAPYEQYF TGTGCCAGCAGCCAAGGGACAGCTCCCTACGAGCAGTACTTC
TRBD2 TRBJ2-2 TRBV5-1 once CASSLETSAGELFF TGCGCCAGCAGCTTGGAAACTAGCGCCGGGGAGCTGTTTTTT
- TRBJ1-2 TRBV28 - CASGVGVSADYGYTF TGTGCCAGCGGTGTAGGGGTCTCCGCCGACTATGGCTACACCTTC
- TRBJ1-2 TRBV5-6 once CASSFNYGYTF TGTGCCAGCAGCTTTAACTATGGCTACACCTTC
- TRBJ1-1 TRBV5-4 - CASSFGQRLNTEAFF TGTGCCAGCAGCTTCGGGCAGCGCTTGAACACTGAAGCTTTCTTT
TRBD2 TRBJ2-7 TRBV6-5 - CASSYLAGRNEQYF TGTGCCAGCAGTTACCTAGCGGGGCGGAACGAGCAGTACTTC
- TRBJ2-3 TRBV6-1 - CASSDGRTSTDTQYF TGTGCCAGCAGTGATGGTAGAACTAGCACAGATACGCAGTATTTT
- TRBJ1-2 TRBV6-6 - CASSQSGYTF TGTGCCAGCAGTCAATCTGGCTACACCTTC
- TRBJ2-1 TRBV11-2 - CASSARGGGSSYNEQFF TGTGCCAGCAGCGCCCGAGGGGGGGGTAGCTCCTACAATGAGCAGTTCTTC
TRBD1 TRBJ2-7 TRBV5-5 - CASRPTPTGTATYEQYF TGTGCCAGCAGGCCCACCCCCACCGGGACAGCCACCTACGAGCAGTACTTC
- TRBJ1-3 TRBV9 - CASSVGGGNTIYF TGTGCCAGCAGCGTAGGAGGAGGAAACACCATATATTTT
- TRBJ2-1 TRBV6-4 once CASSASESSYNEQFF TGTGCCAGTTCGGCGAGCGAAAGCTCCTACAATGAGCAGTTCTTC
TRBD1 TRBJ1-1 TRBV5-1 once CASSSGQGGTEAFF TGCGCCAGCAGCTCCGGACAGGGGGGGACTGAAGCTTTCTTT
TRBD2 TRBJ2-7 TRBV7-2 once CASSLKAGGGTYEQYF TGTGCCAGCAGCTTAAAGGCGGGAGGGGGGACCTACGAGCAGTACTTC
- TRBJ1-5 TRBV21-1 - CASSNEGDRESTDSNQPQHF TGTGCCAGCAGCAATGAGGGAGACAGGGAAAGTACGGATAGCAATCAGCCCCAGCATTTT
- TRBJ1-2 TRBV29-1 - CSVEQGNYGYTF TGCAGCGTTGAACAGGGAAACTATGGCTACACCTTC
- TRBJ1-1 TRBV30 few CAWSVMGNTEAFF TGTGCCTGGAGTGTAATGGGGAACACTGAAGCTTTCTTT
- TRBJ1-1 TRBV2 - CASSEVMRRRTEAFF TGTGCCAGCAGTGAAGTTATGAGGAGGCGGACTGAAGCTTTCTTT
- TRBJ1-1 TRBV7-8 - CASSLGRGRTEAFF TGTGCCAGCAGCTTAGGCAGGGGACGTACTGAAGCTTTCTTT
TRBD2 TRBJ2-3 TRBV25-1 - CASSEYGGGNTDTQYF TGTGCCAGCAGTGAATATGGGGGGGGTAACACAGATACGCAGTATTTT
- TRBJ2-2 TRBV19 - CASSIAPGHGELFF TGTGCCAGTAGTATAGCTCCAGGGCACGGGGAGCTGTTTTTT
- TRBJ1-2 TRBV18 once CASSPQPSYRRSYGYTF TGTGCCAGCTCACCACAACCGTCCTATCGACGATCCTATGGCTACACCTTC
- TRBJ2-5 TRBV11-3 - CASSSLTGTLQTQYF TGTGCCAGCAGCTCCCTGACTGGCACATTACAGACCCAGTACTTC
TRBD1 TRBJ1-1 TRBV6-5 - CASSKNRDSNTEAFF TGTGCCAGCAGTAAAAACCGGGACAGTAACACTGAAGCTTTCTTT
TRBD1 TRBJ1-4 TRBV27 - CASSLGQGNEKLFF TGTGCCAGCAGTTTGGGACAGGGTAATGAAAAACTGTTTTTT
TRBD1 TRBJ1-4 TRBV5-1 - CASSLTGGFGEKLFF TGCGCCAGCAGCTTGACAGGGGGCTTTGGTGAAAAACTGTTTTTT
TRBD1 TRBJ2-7 TRBV19 - CASSFRQGRYEQYF TGTGCCAGTAGTTTCAGACAGGGACGGTACGAGCAGTACTTC
- TRBJ1-2 TRBV5-4 - CASSQVGEQGYGYTF TGTGCCAGCAGCCAAGTAGGGGAACAGGGCTATGGCTACACCTTC
- TRBJ1-5 TRBV27 - CASKSGREGQPQHF TGTGCCAGCAAAAGTGGGAGGGAAGGTCAGCCCCAGCATTTT
- TRBJ2-3 TRBV6-1 - CASSLAGATDTQYF TGTGCCAGCAGTCTTGCGGGGGCAACAGATACGCAGTATTTT
- TRBJ1-1 TRBV11-2 few CASSLALLTEAFF TGTGCCAGCAGCTTAGCCTTGCTCACTGAAGCTTTCTTT
TRBD2 TRBJ2-5 TRBV4-2 - CASSSLGLAAQETQYF TGTGCCAGCAGCTCTCTGGGACTAGCCGCACAAGAGACCCAGTACTTC
- TRBJ2-3 TRBV19 once CASRRDFSADTQYF TGTGCCAGTAGGAGGGACTTCTCGGCAGATACGCAGTATTTT
- TRBJ1-1 TRBV9 once CASSVVPNTEAFF TGTGCCAGCAGCGTAGTCCCGAACACTGAAGCTTTCTTT
TRBD1 TRBJ1-1 TRBV6-1 - CASSGRDRANTEAFF TGTGCCAGCAGTGGAAGGGACAGGGCGAACACTGAAGCTTTCTTT
- TRBJ2-1 TRBV7-9 - CASSGGSPIYNEQFF TGTGCCAGCAGTGGCGGCAGCCCAATCTACAATGAGCAGTTCTTC
- TRBJ1-2 TRBV2 - CASSRRADGYTF TGTGCCAGCAGCCGCCGCGCAGATGGCTACACCTTC
- TRBJ1-3 TRBV4-1 few CASSQPRLVGNTIYF TGCGCCAGCAGCCAACCCCGCCTGGTAGGAAACACCATATATTTT